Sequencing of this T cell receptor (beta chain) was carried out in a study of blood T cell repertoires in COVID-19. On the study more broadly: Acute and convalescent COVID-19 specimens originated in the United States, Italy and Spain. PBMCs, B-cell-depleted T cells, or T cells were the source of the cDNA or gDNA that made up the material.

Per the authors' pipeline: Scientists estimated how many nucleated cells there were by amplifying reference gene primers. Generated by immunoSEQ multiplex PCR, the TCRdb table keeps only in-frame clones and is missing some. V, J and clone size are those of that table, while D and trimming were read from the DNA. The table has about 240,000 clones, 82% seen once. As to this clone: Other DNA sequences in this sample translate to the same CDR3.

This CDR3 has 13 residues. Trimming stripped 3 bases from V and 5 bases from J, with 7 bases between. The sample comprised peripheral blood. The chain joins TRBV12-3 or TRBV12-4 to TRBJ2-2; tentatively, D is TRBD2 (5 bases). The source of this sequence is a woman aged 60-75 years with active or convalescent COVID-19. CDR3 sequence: CASSFRGTGELFF. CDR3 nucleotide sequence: TGTGCCAGCAGTTTTAGAGGGACCGGGGAGCTGTTTTTT.